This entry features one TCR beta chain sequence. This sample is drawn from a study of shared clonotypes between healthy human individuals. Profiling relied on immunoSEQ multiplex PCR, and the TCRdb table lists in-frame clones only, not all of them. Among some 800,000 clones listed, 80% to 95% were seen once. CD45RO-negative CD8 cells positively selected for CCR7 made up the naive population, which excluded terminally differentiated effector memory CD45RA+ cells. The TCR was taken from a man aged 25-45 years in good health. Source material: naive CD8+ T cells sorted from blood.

CDR3 coding DNA: TGTGCCAGCATAATCACAGATACGCAGTATTTT. Protein: CASIITDTQYF. V is TRBV28 and J is TRBJ2-3; the D is unclear. Germline lookup yields CDR1 MDHEN and CDR2 SYDVKM. This CDR3 spans 11 amino acids. V was clipped by 7 bases and J by 2 bases, with 4 bases between them.